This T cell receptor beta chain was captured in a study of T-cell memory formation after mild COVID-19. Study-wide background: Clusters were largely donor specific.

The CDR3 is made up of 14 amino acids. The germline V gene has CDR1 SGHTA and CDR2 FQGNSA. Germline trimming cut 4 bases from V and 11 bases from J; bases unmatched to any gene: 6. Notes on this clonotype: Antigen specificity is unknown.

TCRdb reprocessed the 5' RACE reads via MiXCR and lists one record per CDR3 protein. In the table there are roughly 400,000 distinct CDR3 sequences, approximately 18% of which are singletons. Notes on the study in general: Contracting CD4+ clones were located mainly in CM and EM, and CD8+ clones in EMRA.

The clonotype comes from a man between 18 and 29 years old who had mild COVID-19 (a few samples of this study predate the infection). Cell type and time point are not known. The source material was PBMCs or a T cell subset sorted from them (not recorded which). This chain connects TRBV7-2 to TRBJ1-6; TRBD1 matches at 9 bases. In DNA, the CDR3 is TGTGCCAGCAGCTGGGACAGGGATGGTACACCCCTCCACTTT. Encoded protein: CASSWDRDGTPLHF.